These 27 T cell receptor beta chains came from one sample sequenced in a study of prognosis after radiotherapy for stage I lung cancer. Genomic DNA yielded TCR beta CDR3, amplified by two-round multiplex PCR. Amplification in first-round PCR relied on primers specific to each TRBV and TRBJ gene. TCRdb redid the calling of the multiplex PCR reads with MiXCR, one entry per CDR3 protein. The data contain some 27,000 distinct CDR3 sequences, less than 40% of them seen just once; the ten biggest clones take up about 12%. The sample was PBMCs, taken before or after stereotactic body radiation therapy (not recorded which). These receptors all come from a donor aged 50 or older with non-small cell lung cancer.

This clonotype came up many times. The V and J genes are TRBV10-2 and TRBJ1-5, with D perhaps TRBD1 (6 bases). Trimming shortened V by 8 bases and J by 7 bases, and 12 bases separated the two germline ends. The V gene's germline CDR1 is WSHSY and CDR2 SAAADI. This CDR3 is built from 12 residues. The CDR3 nucleotides read TGCGCCAGCTCTTTGGGGGCGCAGCCCCAGCATTTT. Encoded protein: CASSLGAQPQHF.

In this sample, this clonotype turned up many times. The chain joins TRBV28 to TRBJ2-1, with D perhaps matching TRBD2 (5 bases). CDR1 and CDR2 (germline): MDHEN, SYDVKM. Trimming took 5 bases from V and 3 from J, leaving 11 bases between them. The CDR3 runs 14 residues. This CDR3 reads CASSPGIFYNEQFF. For the CDR3, the DNA is TGTGCCAGCAGTCCCGGGATCTTCTACAATGAGCAGTTCTTC.

This chain links TRBV2 with TRBJ2-7; TRBD2 agrees at 9 bases. The V gene's germline CDR1 is SNHLY and CDR2 FYNNEI. The CDR3 sequence is 14 residues long. J lost 4 bases, V lost 6 bases, and 7 bases had no gene match. The CDR3 is CASSAASGAYEQYF. The CDR3 bases are TGTGCCAGCAGCGCGGCTAGCGGGGCGTACGAGCAGTACTTC.

The sample holds many counts of this clonotype. The chain combines TRBV18 with TRBJ2-7; possible D gene TRBD2, 5 bases. The CDR3 contains 15 residues. The V gene's germline CDR1 is KGHSH and CDR2 LQKENI. V was clipped by 1 base and J by 4 bases, with 14 bases between them. CDR3 in amino acids: CASSPQSSSGYEQYF. CDR3 bases: TGTGCCAGCTCACCACAGTCCTCTTCGGGATACGAGCAGTACTTC.

On this clonotype: A far larger clone is just one base off, so this is likely a read error. V gene TRBV6-4 combines with J gene TRBJ2-1; maybe TRBD2 (6 bases). Germline V gives CDR1 MRHNA, CDR2 SNTAGT. CDR3 size: 16 residues. The CDR3 spells CASSYAGPSSYNEHFF. The CDR3 nucleotides are TGTGCCAGCAGTTATGCGGGACCTAGCTCCTACAATGAGCATTTCTTC.

Concerning this clonotype itself: A read error is the likely source, as a far larger clone sits one nucleotide away. This sequence joins TRBV7-2 and TRBJ2-1; D may correspond to TRBD1 or TRBD2 (5 bases each). CDR1 is SGHTA and CDR2 is FQGNSA in the germline V gene. The CDR3 sequence is 12 residues long. Deletions cut 6 bases from V and 3 bases from J, with 6 bases between. This CDR3 is CASRGDYNEQFF. In DNA form, the CDR3 reads TGTGCCAGCAGGGGGGACTACAATGAGCAGTTCTTC.

In its sample, this clonotype was seen many times. The J gene is TRBJ1-1, the V gene TRBV6-2 or TRBV6-3, with 7 bases lining up with TRBD1. Germline assignment: CDR1 MNHEY and CDR2 SVGEGT. This CDR3 spans 13 amino acids. Trimming took 5 bases from V and 8 from J; bases not matched to a gene: 8. The CDR3 DNA follows: TGTGCCAGCAGTCGGGGGACAGAGCAGGAAGCTTTCTTT. Translated, it gives CASSRGTEQEAFF.

This clonotype was detected ten times or more. This sequence joins TRBV28 and TRBJ1-2; D gene ambiguous. The V gene's germline CDR1 is MDHEN and CDR2 SYDVKM. Trimming took 6 bases from V and 4 from J, leaving 15 bases between them. The CDR3 length is 14 residues. CDR3 nucleotide sequence: TGTGCCAGCAGAACCTTACTGGGAACCTATGGCTACACCTTC. The encoded protein is CASRTLLGTYGYTF.

This clonotype appeared many times. The chain couples TRBV24-1 to TRBJ2-5, with 13 nucleotides matching TRBD2. Germline CDR1 and CDR2: KGHDR and SFDVKD. CDR3 size: 15 residues. Germline trimming cut 4 bases from V and 5 bases from J; bases unmatched to any gene: 3. CDR3: CATSDPGLAGETQYF. CDR3 nucleotide sequence: TGTGCCACCAGTGACCCGGGACTAGCGGGGGAGACCCAGTACTTC.

Many counts were recorded for this clonotype. The V and J genes are TRBV20-1 and TRBJ2-4; 10 nucleotides align to TRBD2. This CDR3 region has 19 residues. Trimming removed 0 bases from V and 0 bases from J; junction bases left unmatched: 11. The germline gives CDR1 DFQATT, CDR2 SNEGSKA (reference sequence). CDR3 sequence (DNA): TGCAGTGCTAGAGATTGGTCGCTAGCGGGAGATGGAGCCAAAAACATTCAGTACTTC. This codes for CSARDWSLAGDGAKNIQYF.

There are many counts of this clonotype. V is TRBV18 and J is TRBJ2-7; either TRBD1 or TRBD2 may fit D (5 bases each). V was cut by 1 base and J by 0 bases, with 16 bases left in between. Per germline, CDR1 KGHSH and CDR2 LQKENI. This CDR3 has 17 amino acids. CDR3 loop: CASSPRDGARSSYEQYF. DNA for the CDR3: TGTGCCAGCTCACCACGGGACGGGGCAAGGAGCTCCTACGAGCAGTACTTC.

Comment on this clonotype: One end of the junction fails to match germline, which may point to a read error. The rearrangement links TRBV5-5 to TRBJ2-5; D ambiguous. Germline lookup yields CDR1 SGHKS and CDR2 YYEKEE (reference sequence). There are 15 residues in the CDR3. CDR3 sequence reads: CASILTWAVQETQYF. CDR3 nucleotides: TGTGCCAGCATCTTGACATGGGCAGTACAAGAGACCCAGTACTTC.

This clonotype has at least ten counts. The chain joins TRBV5-6 to TRBJ2-3; no clear D. V dropped 1 base and J dropped 2 bases, with 8 bases sitting between them. Germline V gives CDR1 SGHDT, CDR2 YYEEEE. The CDR3 totals 14 residues. Here the CDR3 DNA reads TGTGCCAGCAGCTTGAAGGGCAACACAGATACGCAGTATTTT. This codes for CASSLKGNTDTQYF. Based on the CDR3 plus reference TRBV5-6 and TRBJ2-3, the full variable domain is DAGVTQSPTHLIKTRGQQVTLRCSPKSGHDTVSWYQQALGQGPQFIFQYYEEEERQRGNFPDRFSGHQFPNYSSELNVNALLLGDSALYLCASSLKGNTDTQYFGPGTRLTVL.

This clonotype was found many times. This chain connects TRBV27 to TRBJ1-5, with TRBD1 matching over 10 bases. Trimming removed 6 bases from V and 0 bases from J; junction bases left unmatched: 11. This CDR3 has 18 residues. Germline V gene data show CDR1 as MNHEY and CDR2 as SMNVEV (reference sequence). The CDR3 sequence: CASRAGTGDGYSNQPQHF. The DNA for the CDR3 is TGTGCCAGCAGAGCCGGGACAGGGGACGGTTATAGCAATCAGCCCCAGCATTTT.

This clonotype was recorded at least ten times. This rearrangement joins TRBV18 to TRBJ2-2, with D perhaps matching TRBD2 (7 bases). This CDR3 region has 14 residues. Germline V gives CDR1 KGHSH, CDR2 LQKENI. Trimming removed 8 bases at V and 0 bases at J, with 10 bases between. Here the CDR3 DNA reads TGTGCCAGCCGCGGGGGCGCGAACACCGGGGAGCTGTTTTTT. It specifies CASRGGANTGELFF.

A note on this clonotype: It differs at one base from a far larger clone, so likely a read error. The genes are TRBV6-5 and TRBJ1-1; D unclear. Trimming removed 2 bases at V and 0 bases at J, with 13 bases between. The CDR3 totals 16 residues. Germline CDR1 reads MNHEY; CDR2 reads SVGAGI. The CDR3: CASSYPIPDLNTEAFF. DNA of the CDR3: TGTGCCAGCAGTTACCCAATTCCGGACCTGAACACTGAAGCTTTCTTT.

There are a few counts of this clonotype. One base away lies a much larger clone, so this may be a sequencing read error. The CDR3 region has the DNA TGCGCCAGCGGCTTGAAACAGACTGAGACCCAGTACTTC. It is translated as CASGLKQTETQYF. This chain links TRBV5-1 with TRBJ2-5; no clear D gene. The CDR3 is 13 residues long. Germline V lookup: CDR1 SGHRS, CDR2 YFSETQ.

This clonotype counts as medium-sized. The V call is TRBV2, the J call TRBJ2-1; TRBD2 aligns across 9 bases. The CDR3 covers 17 residues. Trimming at V came to 1 base and at J to 3 bases, leaving 7 bases not matched to a gene. The germline gives CDR1 SNHLY, CDR2 FYNNEI. The chain's CDR3 is CASSEGASGVIYNEQFF. CDR3 nucleotides: TGTGCCAGCAGTGAAGGGGCTAGCGGGGTTATCTACAATGAGCAGTTCTTC. The complete variable domain, with remaining parts taken from reference TRBV2 and TRBJ2-1, reads EPEVTQTPSHQVTQMGQEVILRCVPISNHLYFYWYRQILGQKVEFLVSFYNNEISEKSEIFDDQFSVERPDGSNFTLKIRSTKLEDSAMYFCASSEGASGVIYNEQFFGPGTRLTVL.

The chain links TRBV12-3 or TRBV12-4 to TRBJ2-2; D is perhaps TRBD1 (5 bases). Trimming shortened V by 6 bases and J by 7 bases, and 21 bases separated the two germline ends. This CDR3 has 16 amino acids. The CDR3 spells CASRTREQVANGELFF. In DNA form, the CDR3 reads TGTGCCAGCAGGACAAGGGAACAGGTTGCCAACGGGGAGCTGTTTTTT.

This clonotype has ten or more counts. The CDR3 DNA reads TGTGCCAGCAGTGAATCCGACAGGGGGGTTCAGTTCTTC. It yields the protein CASSESDRGVQFF. This chain links TRBV2 with TRBJ2-1; 9 bases align to TRBD1. The CDR3 length is 13 residues. The germline V gene encodes CDR1 SNHLY and CDR2 FYNNEI. V trimming: 2 bases; J trimming: 13 bases; junction bases outside the gene matches: 6.

In the case of this clonotype: A far bigger clonotype differs at one base, so this is likely a read error. The chain has TRBV7-8 and TRBJ2-7; 9 bases are a match to TRBD1. V shed 7 bases and J 4 bases; nucleotides not matched to a gene: 14. The germline gives CDR1 SGHVS, CDR2 FQNEAQ. This CDR3 comprises 16 residues. The CDR3 sequence: CASISPTGGNWYEQYF. CDR3 nucleotide sequence: TGTGCCAGCATCTCTCCAACAGGGGGCAACTGGTACGAGCAGTACTTC.

This clonotype was picked up many times. This chain connects TRBV19 to TRBJ2-7, with D possibly TRBD2 on 5 matching bases. Trimming left V 10 bases short and J 0 bases short, with 40 bases between. This CDR3 region has 22 residues. Germline lookup yields CDR1 LNHDA and CDR2 SQIVND (reference sequence). CDR3 coding DNA: TGTGCCACCGTAGGACCACGGGGTCTCGAGGGTCGGAGAGTCTTGCTCTCCTACGAGCAGTACTTC. Translation: CATVGPRGLEGRRVLLSYEQYF.

This clonotype was seen ten or more times. This CDR3 reads CASSQGTAGSNYGYTF. CDR3 nucleotides: TGTGCCAGCAGCCAAGGTACGGCAGGAAGCAACTATGGCTACACCTTC. The chain links TRBV3-1 to TRBJ1-2, with no clear D. V was shortened by 1 base and J by 2 bases, with 14 bases between the two germline ends. The CDR3 is made up of 16 amino acids. Germline V gene lookup returns CDR1 LGHDT and CDR2 YNNKEL (reference sequence).

The CDR3 region has the DNA TGCAGAGCTCTCGGGACAGGGGGAGAGACCCAGTACTTC. Its translation is CRALGTGGETQYF. This rearrangement joins TRBV29-1 to TRBJ2-5, with 11 bases identical to TRBD1. CDR3 length equals 13 residues. Germline V gives CDR1 SQVTM, CDR2 ANQGSEA.

Many counts were recorded for this clonotype. The genes are TRBV6-2 or TRBV6-3 and TRBJ1-2, with D hard to call. The CDR3 contains 13 residues. V lost 2 bases and J 4 bases, leaving 8 bases between the germline ends. Germline V gives CDR1 MNHEY, CDR2 SVGEGT. DNA of the CDR3: TGTGCCAGCAGTTACAGAACATCCTATGGCTACACCTTC. It is translated as CASSYRTSYGYTF.

This clonotype was detected ten times or more. The genes are TRBV2 and TRBJ1-5; no clear D gene. The CDR3 contains 14 residues. V was clipped by 3 bases and J by 5 bases, with 11 bases between them. Germline V gene lookup returns CDR1 SNHLY and CDR2 FYNNEI. The CDR3 loop reads CASSDGPIYQPQHF. The CDR3, as DNA: TGTGCCAGCAGTGATGGGCCGATTTATCAGCCCCAGCATTTT.

The table lists this clonotype with many counts. This chain connects TRBV2 to TRBJ2-7, with D possibly matching TRBD2 (5 bases). There are 12 residues in the CDR3. The V gene's germline CDR1 is SNHLY and CDR2 FYNNEI. V dropped 10 bases and J dropped 6 bases, with 16 bases sitting between them. The CDR3, as DNA: TGTGCCATCCTTAGTGACGGAGGCGAGCAGTACTTC. Translated, it gives CAILSDGGEQYF.